Each of the 10 T cell receptor beta chains below was sequenced from the same sample in a study of blood T cell repertoires in COVID-19. TCRdb's copy holds only in-frame clones and misses some; the assay was immunoSEQ multiplex PCR. Among about 140,000 clones, 70% to 90% were seen once, and the ten largest hold roughly 30%. The sequenced sample was peripheral blood. These receptors were obtained from a human donor in a cohort sampled during active COVID-19.

The chain is built from TRBV28 and TRBJ1-3, with 10 bases matching TRBD1. The CDR3 has 18 residues. Germline V CDR1 and CDR2: MDHEN, SYDVKM. V lost 5 bases, J lost 0 bases, and 10 bases stayed unmatched. For the CDR3, the DNA is TGTGCCAGCAGTGACAGGGGGCTTCGGGAGTTCTCTGGAAACACCATATATTTT. It encodes CASSDRGLREFSGNTIYF.

The CDR3 DNA follows: TGTGCCAGCAGTCGACAGCCCTCGAACACTGAAGCTTTCTTT. This translates into CASSRQPSNTEAFF. V is TRBV6-2 or TRBV6-3 and J is TRBJ1-1, with D possibly being TRBD1 (5 bases). Trimming pared 5 bases from V and 1 base from J, leaving 11 bases between. The germline V gene encodes CDR1 MNHEY and CDR2 SVGEGT. This CDR3 region has 14 residues.

The chain recombines TRBV7-2 with TRBJ2-1; 8 nucleotides agree with TRBD2. CDR1 and CDR2 (germline): SGHTA, FQGNSA. V lost 4 bases and J lost 2; bases outside the gene matches: 4. The CDR3 is made up of 15 amino acids. This CDR3 is CASSYSGGPYNEQFF. The DNA for the CDR3 is TGTGCCAGCAGCTACAGCGGGGGCCCCTACAATGAGCAGTTCTTC.

To note about this clone: The sample contains more than one DNA sequence encoding this CDR3. The chain combines TRBV18 with TRBJ2-3, with D unresolved. The CDR3 consists of 13 residues. Trimming shortened V by 0 bases and J by 2 bases, and 3 bases separated the two germline ends. The germline CDR1 and CDR2 sequences are KGHSH and LQKENI. The CDR3 nucleotides read TGTGCCAGCTCACCACCCAACACAGATACGCAGTATTTT. Translating gives CASSPPNTDTQYF. Together with reference TRBV18 and TRBJ2-3, the CDR3 gives the full variable domain: NAGVMQNPRHLVRRRGQEARLRCSPMKGHSHVYWYRQLPEEGLKFMVYLQKENIIDESGMPKERFSAEFPKEGPSILRIQQVVRGDSAAYFCASSPPNTDTQYFGPGTRLTVL.

The V call is TRBV9, the J call TRBJ2-5, with 9 bases lining up with TRBD1. The germline V gene encodes CDR1 SGDLS and CDR2 YYNGEE. CDR3 size: 15 residues. After removal of 7 bases from V and 1 base from J, the junction contained 8 bases not matched to a gene. Here the CDR3 DNA reads TGTGCCAGCCTGGAGGACAGGGGTTCCCAAGAGACCCAGTACTTC. Protein sequence: CASLEDRGSQETQYF.

The chain has TRBV4-3 and TRBJ2-7; tentative D call: TRBD2 (7 bases). V lost 0 bases to trimming and J lost 2 bases, with 23 bases between them. This CDR3 spans 19 amino acids. The germline V gene encodes CDR1 LGHNA and CDR2 YSLEER. The CDR3 DNA is TGCGCCAGCAGCCAAGAAGAAACCCTTACGCGGGGGCCGACCTACGAGCAGTACTTC. This gives the protein CASSQEETLTRGPTYEQYF.

The V gene is TRBV10-3, the J gene TRBJ1-3; TRBD1 might be the D (5 bases). V was clipped by 2 bases and J by 2 bases, with 7 bases between them. The CDR3 covers 14 residues. CDR1 is ENHRY, CDR2 SYGVKD, per germline. This chain's CDR3 is CAISEPRAGNTIYF. Written as DNA, the CDR3 is TGTGCCATCAGTGAGCCCAGGGCTGGAAACACCATATATTTT.

This chain uses TRBV6-5 with TRBJ2-7; the D gene is possibly TRBD2 (6 bases). Looked up from germline, CDR1 is MNHEY and CDR2 is SVGAGI. V dropped 9 bases and J dropped 6 bases, with 15 bases sitting between them. The CDR3 is 12 amino acids. CDR3 coding DNA: TGTGCCAGTGGAGGGAGAACCGGCGAGCAGTACTTC. This gives the protein CASGGRTGEQYF.

The chain has TRBV6-1 and TRBJ1-2; 7 positions match TRBD1. Germline V gene data show CDR1 as MNHNS and CDR2 as SASEGT. The junction had 3 bases not matched to a gene; V was cut back by 3 bases and J by 8 bases. This CDR3 has 12 amino acids. CDR3 sequence: CASSEDRKGYTF. CDR3 sequence (DNA): TGTGCCAGCAGTGAGGACAGGAAAGGCTACACCTTC.

CDR3 residues: CAWSWTEGLYEQYF. In nucleotides, the CDR3 is TGTGCCTGGAGTTGGACGGAGGGTCTCTACGAGCAGTACTTC. The chain is built from TRBV30 and TRBJ2-7; D perhaps matches TRBD2 (6 bases). V shed 2 bases and J shed 3 bases, with 14 bases lying between them. The CDR3 consists of 14 residues. CDR1 and CDR2 from the germline V gene are GTSNPN and SVGIG (reference sequence).